Shown below are 20 T cell receptor beta chains from a single sample sequenced in a study of OX40 agonist ivuxolimab in advanced cancers. Profiled with immunoSEQ multiplex PCR; TCRdb holds only in-frame clones, not every one. The sample holds 80,000 to 95,000 clones; under 90% are singletons and the top ten take about 1.7%. Specimen: CD4+ or CD8+ T cells sorted from blood, collected in a trial of the OX40 agonist ivuxolimab. The receptor set was obtained from an adult with an advanced solid tumor such as melanoma, head and neck, liver or kidney cancer.

This clone came up a few times. V is TRBV10-3 and J is TRBJ1-1; tentative D call: TRBD1 (5 bases). This CDR3 spans 13 amino acids. The ends were cut back, 9 bases at V and 3 bases at J, with 14 bases in the middle. Germline V gene sequence: CDR1 ENHRY, CDR2 SYGVKD. This CDR3 reads CAIQGGTDTEAFF. The CDR3 DNA sequence: TGTGCCATTCAGGGTGGGACGGACACTGAAGCTTTCTTT.

The genes are TRBV11-2 and TRBJ2-7, with D maybe TRBD2 (5 bases). This CDR3 spans 12 amino acids. Trimming removed 5 bases at V and 2 bases at J, with 7 bases between. In germline, CDR1 is SGHAT, CDR2 FQNNGV. Here the CDR3 DNA reads TGTGCCAGCAGCCCGGGAACCTACGAGCAGTACTTC. It translates to CASSPGTYEQYF. Variable domain in full (rest from reference TRBV11-2 and TRBJ2-7): EAGVAQSPRYKIIEKRQSVAFWCNPISGHATLYWYQQILGQGPKLLIQFQNNGVVDDSQLPKDRFSAERLKGVDSTLKIQPAKLEDSAVYLCASSPGTYEQYFGPGTRLTVT.

The chain recombines TRBV27 with TRBJ2-5, with 12 nucleotides matching TRBD1. Per the germline V gene, CDR1 is MNHEY and CDR2 is SMNVEV (reference sequence). V dropped 2 bases and J dropped 6; count of bases not matched to a gene: 4. The CDR3 consists of 15 residues. The CDR3 protein is CASSLTRDRGQTQYF. The CDR3, as DNA: TGTGCCAGCAGTTTAACCCGGGACAGGGGGCAGACCCAGTACTTC.

DNA for the CDR3: TGTGCCAGCAACAAGGGGGACACTAACACCGGGGAGCTGTTTTTT. Residues: CASNKGDTNTGELFF. The chain employs TRBV9 and TRBJ2-2; TRBD1 is a possible D gene (6 bases). Trimming took off 6 bases at V and 2 bases at J, with 14 bases between the two ends. Germline V gene lookup returns CDR1 SGDLS and CDR2 YYNGEE. This CDR3 is built from 15 residues.

The chain links TRBV5-1 to TRBJ1-5, with TRBD1 matching 11 bases. With V trimmed by 0 bases and J by 5 bases, 4 bases remained unmatched. CDR3 length: 16 amino acids. Germline lookup yields CDR1 SGHRS and CDR2 YFSETQ. CDR3 DNA: TGCGCCAGCAGCTTGGGTGGGACAGGGGGTTATCAGCCCCAGCATTTT. Translation: CASSLGGTGGYQPQHF.

As regards this clone: Sequence at one end of the junction differs from germline and may be a read error. The rearrangement joins TRBV28 to TRBJ2-2, with TRBD1 as a possible D gene (5 bases). CDR1 and CDR2 (germline): MDHEN, SYDVKM. The CDR3 extends over 14 amino acids. The CDR3 loop reads CASLARTHTGELFF. In DNA, the CDR3 is TGTGCCAGCTTAGCCCGGACACACACGGGGGAGCTGTTTTTT. The complete variable domain, with remaining parts taken from reference TRBV28 and TRBJ2-2, reads DVKVTQSSRYLVKRTGEKVFLECVQDMDHENMFWYRQDPGLGLRLIYFSYDVKMKEKGDIPEGYSVSREKKERFSLILESASTNQTSMYLCASLARTHTGELFFGEGSRLTVL.

V and J are TRBV7-7 and TRBJ1-3, with D possibly matching TRBD1 (5 bases). The length of the CDR3 is 13 residues. The germline V and J ends were trimmed by 10 bases and 4 bases, with 14 bases remaining between them. CDR1 and CDR2 from the germline V gene are SSHAT and FNYEAQ (reference sequence). CDR3 bases: TGTGCCACCTTAGGGGAGGACGGAAACACCATATATTTT. Its protein product is CATLGEDGNTIYF.

The chain couples TRBV29-1 to TRBJ1-1, with D tentatively TRBD1 (5 bases). The CDR3 is made up of 13 amino acids. Germline values: CDR1 SQVTM, CDR2 ANQGSEA. The V end lost 4 bases, the J end lost 5 bases, and 14 bases lay between the germline ends. The CDR3 DNA is TGCAGCGTTGGGGGGGTGACGGGGACTGAAGCTTTCTTT. It specifies CSVGGVTGTEAFF.

The CDR3, as DNA: TGTGCCAGCCGCCTACAGAACACCAGATCAGGCACGCAGTATTTT. This gives the protein CASRLQNTRSGTQYF. J is TRBJ2-3 and V is TRBV6-5; D gene ambiguous. Germline loops: CDR1 MNHEY, CDR2 SVGAGI. This CDR3 spans 15 amino acids. Trimming left V 8 bases short and J 9 bases short, with 24 bases between.

The rearrangement joins TRBV4-1 to TRBJ2-7, with D possibly matching TRBD1 (5 bases). The CDR3 extends over 15 amino acids. CDR1 and CDR2 (germline): MGHRA, YSYEKL. Trimming pared 0 bases from V and 1 base from J, leaving 10 bases between. The CDR3: CASSQEGSGSYEQYF. In DNA form, the CDR3 reads TGCGCCAGCAGCCAAGAGGGATCAGGGTCCTACGAGCAGTACTTC.

The rearrangement uses TRBV19 and TRBJ2-2, with 8 bases that match TRBD2. V shed 9 bases and J 7 bases; nucleotides not matched to a gene: 10. The CDR3 is made up of 14 amino acids. Germline values: CDR1 LNHDA, CDR2 SQIVND (reference sequence). CDR3 sequence reads: CASRSGGAGGELFF. CDR3 DNA sequence: TGTGCCAGCCGATCCGGGGGGGCCGGCGGGGAGCTGTTTTTT.

This clone was observed a single time. This chain connects TRBV7-9 to TRBJ2-7; 7 nucleotides match TRBD1. Germline V gene lookup returns CDR1 SEHNR and CDR2 FQNEAQ (reference sequence). The V gene end was trimmed by 3 bases and the J gene end by 7 bases; junction bases not matched to a gene: 15. This CDR3 comprises 16 residues. The CDR3 is CASSFGKTGVPSEQYF. Here the CDR3 DNA reads TGTGCCAGCAGCTTCGGAAAAACAGGGGTTCCCTCGGAGCAGTACTTC.

In the case of this clone: Mismatch with germline at one junction end may stem from a read error. CDR3 region: CASSEDRDEKLFF. CDR3 coding DNA: TGTGCTAGCAGTGAGGACCGGGATGAAAAACTGTTTTTT. This chain uses TRBV7-7 with TRBJ1-4; D not resolved. Per germline, CDR1 SSHAT and CDR2 FNYEAQ (reference sequence). The CDR3 is 13 amino acids.

The chain couples TRBV12-5 to TRBJ2-7; unclear D gene. CDR1 is LGHNT and CDR2 is FRNRAP in the germline V gene. V was clipped by 3 bases and J by 0 bases, with 12 bases between them. CDR3 length: 15 amino acids. Here the CDR3 reads CASGLWIGFSYEQYF. For the CDR3, the DNA is TGTGCTAGTGGTTTATGGATCGGCTTCTCCTACGAGCAGTACTTC.

This sequence joins TRBV5-6 and TRBJ2-1; D is perhaps TRBD2 (5 bases). The CDR3 totals 12 residues. Germline V gives CDR1 SGHDT, CDR2 YYEEEE. V was pared by 4 bases and J by 4 bases, with 6 bases between. This CDR3 is CASSRGYNEQFF. CDR3 DNA sequence: TGTGCCAGCAGCCGCGGGTACAATGAGCAGTTCTTC.

V usage is TRBV28 and J usage is TRBJ2-5; D uncertain. V lost 0 bases, J lost 5 bases, and 13 bases lay in between. Germline lookup yields CDR1 MDHEN and CDR2 SYDVKM. The CDR3 length is 15 residues. The chain's CDR3 is CASSLWIVVGETQYF. DNA for the CDR3: TGTGCCAGCAGTTTATGGATAGTGGTGGGGGAGACCCAGTACTTC. Together with reference TRBV28 and TRBJ2-5, the CDR3 gives the full variable domain: DVKVTQSSRYLVKRTGEKVFLECVQDMDHENMFWYRQDPGLGLRLIYFSYDVKMKEKGDIPEGYSVSREKKERFSLILESASTNQTSMYLCASSLWIVVGETQYFGPGTRLLVL.

The gene calls are TRBV7-2 and TRBJ1-5; 7 bases align to TRBD1. The CDR3 is 14 residues long. Germline loops: CDR1 SGHTA, CDR2 FQGNSA. V shed 3 bases and J 6 bases; nucleotides not matched to a gene: 5. CDR3 protein: CASSFSGGGQPQHF. CDR3 in DNA: TGTGCCAGCAGCTTCTCAGGGGGGGGTCAGCCCCAGCATTTT. Complete variable domain (other parts from reference TRBV7-2 and TRBJ1-5): GAGVSQSPSNKVTEKGKDVELRCDPISGHTALYWYRQSLGQGLEFLIYFQGNSAPDKSGLPSDRFSAERTGGSVSTLTIQRTQQEDSAVYLCASSFSGGGQPQHFGDGTRLSIL.

CDR3 sequence reads: CASSLSGRNGANYGYTF. In DNA, the CDR3 is TGCGCCAGCAGCCTTTCCGGGCGTAATGGGGCTAACTATGGCTACACCTTC. The J gene is TRBJ1-2, the V gene TRBV5-1; D is uncertain. The germline V and J ends were trimmed by 4 bases and 0 bases, with 19 bases remaining between them. The CDR3 is made up of 17 amino acids. Germline CDR1 reads SGHRS; CDR2 reads YFSETQ.

The CDR3 loop reads CASSRTQGVLYGYTF. CDR3 DNA sequence: TGTGCCAGCAGCCGGACCCAGGGGGTCCTCTATGGCTACACCTTC. The V gene is TRBV5-6, the J gene TRBJ1-2; 7 bases align to TRBD1. Germline V CDR1 and CDR2: SGHDT, YYEEEE. The V segment lost 4 bases and the J segment 4 bases; nucleotides outside the gene matches: 10. The CDR3 totals 15 residues.

The rearrangement links TRBV2 to TRBJ2-7, with 11 bases that match TRBD1. Germline assignment: CDR1 SNHLY and CDR2 FYNNEI. The CDR3 has 15 amino acids. The V and J ends lost 6 bases and 1 base, in that order; junction bases with no gene match: 5. The CDR3 sequence: CASRGDRGRSYEQYF. The CDR3 region has the DNA TGTGCCAGCAGGGGGGACAGGGGGAGATCCTACGAGCAGTACTTC.